These T cell receptor beta chains were read from a single sample in a study of identical twins. TCRdb independently ran MiXCR on the 5' RACE reads; one entry per CDR3 protein. The sample contains about 240,000 distinct CDR3 sequences, roughly a tenth of which appear only once. What was sequenced was memory T cells sorted from blood. These receptors originate from a man between 50 and 59 years old in good health. Each CDR3 is given with its conserved first and last residue. The D gene is left open where the match is weak. Some rows have no size entry. The others give once, few or many, or a class for an expanded clone.

J gene: TRBJ2-1; clone size: few; V gene: TRBV4-1; D gene: TRBD2; CDR3 protein: CASSQDRAGGTDEQFF; CDR3 DNA: TGCGCCAGCAGCCAAGATCGGGCGGGGGGGACGGATGAGCAGTTCTTC
J gene: TRBJ2-7; clone size: many; V gene: TRBV12-3/TRBV12-4; D gene: .; CDR3 protein: CASSSGYEQYF; CDR3 DNA: TGTGCCAGCAGTTCCGGCTACGAGCAGTACTTC
J gene: TRBJ2-3; clone size: many; V gene: TRBV28; D gene: .; CDR3 protein: CASSLASFSTDTQYF; CDR3 DNA: TGTGCCAGCAGTCTAGCATCCTTTAGCACAGATACGCAGTATTTT
J gene: TRBJ2-5; clone size: many; V gene: TRBV5-1; D gene: .; CDR3 protein: CASSLEWGFQETQYF; CDR3 DNA: TGCGCCAGCAGCTTGGAGTGGGGTTTCCAAGAGACCCAGTACTTC
J gene: TRBJ1-1; clone size: few; V gene: TRBV6-2/TRBV6-3; D gene: .; CDR3 protein: CASSYPLNTEAFF; CDR3 DNA: TGTGCCAGCAGTTACCCCCTGAACACTGAAGCTTTCTTT
J gene: TRBJ1-5; clone size: many; V gene: TRBV12-3/TRBV12-4; D gene: .; CDR3 protein: CASSFSHNQPQHF; CDR3 DNA: TGTGCCAGCAGTTTTAGTCACAATCAGCCCCAGCATTTT
J gene: TRBJ2-7; clone size: many; V gene: TRBV5-1; D gene: .; CDR3 protein: CASSLDPPYEQYF; CDR3 DNA: TGCGCCAGCAGCTTGGATCCGCCATACGAGCAGTACTTC
J gene: TRBJ2-7; clone size: .; V gene: TRBV7-9; D gene: TRBD2; CDR3 protein: CASSLVAGGSNEQYF; CDR3 DNA: TGTGCCAGCAGTCTTGTAGCGGGAGGTAGTAACGAGCAGTACTTC
J gene: TRBJ1-3; clone size: many; V gene: TRBV12-3/TRBV12-4; D gene: .; CDR3 protein: CASSSPSFRSGNTIYF; CDR3 DNA: TGTGCCAGCAGTTCCCCATCGTTCCGCTCTGGAAACACCATATATTTT
J gene: TRBJ2-1; clone size: few; V gene: TRBV3-1; D gene: TRBD2; CDR3 protein: CASSPLFDSGGGNEQFF; CDR3 DNA: TGTGCCAGCAGCCCCCTCTTTGATAGCGGGGGCGGCAATGAGCAGTTCTTC
J gene: TRBJ1-1; clone size: .; V gene: TRBV27; D gene: TRBD1; CDR3 protein: CASSQGATEAFF; CDR3 DNA: TGTGCCAGCAGTCAGGGGGCCACTGAAGCTTTCTTT
J gene: TRBJ1-2; clone size: many; V gene: TRBV29-1; D gene: .; CDR3 protein: CSVGGGGANYGYTF; CDR3 DNA: TGCAGCGTTGGGGGTGGAGGGGCTAACTATGGCTACACCTTC
J gene: TRBJ1-2; clone size: .; V gene: TRBV6-2/TRBV6-3; D gene: TRBD1; CDR3 protein: CASSLRDRGRNGYTF; CDR3 DNA: TGTGCCAGCAGTCTCCGGGACAGGGGAAGAAATGGCTACACCTTC